The next 5 T cell receptor beta chains were all read from a single sample in a study of blood T cell repertoires in COVID-19. The table came from immunoSEQ multiplex PCR; TCRdb's copy has only in-frame clones and leaves some out. The table includes roughly 70,000 clones, 80% detected once. The sequencing sample was made of peripheral blood. These receptors were obtained from a man between 65 and 85 years old who had recovered from COVID-19.

CDR3 amino acids: CASSLTGGIGEAFF. Here the CDR3 DNA reads TGTGCCAGCAGCCTCACAGGGGGCATCGGTGAAGCTTTCTTT. The rearrangement joins TRBV7-2 to TRBJ1-1; 9 bases map to TRBD1. Germline CDR1 and CDR2: SGHTA and FQGNSA. This CDR3 has 14 amino acids. The V gene end was trimmed by 5 bases and the J gene end by 7 bases; junction bases not matched to a gene: 8.

V usage is TRBV9 and J usage is TRBJ1-1, with D unresolved. Germline CDR1 SGDLS, CDR2 YYNGEE. CDR3 size: 14 residues. Trimming took 0 bases from V and 3 from J, leaving 9 bases between them. CDR3 region: CASSVVISDTEAFF. CDR3 in DNA: TGTGCCAGCAGCGTAGTAATTTCCGACACTGAAGCTTTCTTT.

V and J are TRBV7-2 and TRBJ1-2; D is perhaps TRBD1 (6 bases). Trimming cost V 1 base and J 10 bases, with 19 bases left between them. CDR3 length: 15 residues. The V gene's germline CDR1 is SGHTA and CDR2 FQGNSA. The chain's CDR3 is CASSLGIGTILDYTF. For the CDR3, the DNA is TGTGCCAGCAGCTTAGGAATAGGGACAATTTTGGACTACACCTTC. The whole variable domain, remainder taken from reference TRBV7-2 and TRBJ1-2, is GAGVSQSPSNKVTEKGKDVELRCDPISGHTALYWYRQSLGQGLEFLIYFQGNSAPDKSGLPSDRFSAERTGGSVSTLTIQRTQQEDSAVYLCASSLGIGTILDYTFGSGTRLTVV.

The chain uses TRBV2 and TRBJ1-5; TRBD1 might be the D (5 bases). V lost 4 bases and J 0 bases, leaving 13 bases between the germline ends. This CDR3 has 16 residues. CDR1 and CDR2 from the germline V gene are SNHLY and FYNNEI. CDR3 sequence reads: CASSVTAGNSNQPQHF. CDR3 in DNA: TGTGCCAGCAGTGTTACTGCAGGGAATAGCAATCAGCCCCAGCATTTT.

The chain employs TRBV7-8 and TRBJ2-2; D might be TRBD1 (6 bases). The CDR3 is 15 residues long. V lost 4 bases and J 7 bases, leaving 16 bases between the germline ends. CDR1 and CDR2 (germline): SGHVS, FQNEAQ. CDR3 coding DNA: TGTGCCAGCAGCTGGCTTGTGGGGGCAATCGGGGAGCTGTTTTTT. Residues: CASSWLVGAIGELFF.